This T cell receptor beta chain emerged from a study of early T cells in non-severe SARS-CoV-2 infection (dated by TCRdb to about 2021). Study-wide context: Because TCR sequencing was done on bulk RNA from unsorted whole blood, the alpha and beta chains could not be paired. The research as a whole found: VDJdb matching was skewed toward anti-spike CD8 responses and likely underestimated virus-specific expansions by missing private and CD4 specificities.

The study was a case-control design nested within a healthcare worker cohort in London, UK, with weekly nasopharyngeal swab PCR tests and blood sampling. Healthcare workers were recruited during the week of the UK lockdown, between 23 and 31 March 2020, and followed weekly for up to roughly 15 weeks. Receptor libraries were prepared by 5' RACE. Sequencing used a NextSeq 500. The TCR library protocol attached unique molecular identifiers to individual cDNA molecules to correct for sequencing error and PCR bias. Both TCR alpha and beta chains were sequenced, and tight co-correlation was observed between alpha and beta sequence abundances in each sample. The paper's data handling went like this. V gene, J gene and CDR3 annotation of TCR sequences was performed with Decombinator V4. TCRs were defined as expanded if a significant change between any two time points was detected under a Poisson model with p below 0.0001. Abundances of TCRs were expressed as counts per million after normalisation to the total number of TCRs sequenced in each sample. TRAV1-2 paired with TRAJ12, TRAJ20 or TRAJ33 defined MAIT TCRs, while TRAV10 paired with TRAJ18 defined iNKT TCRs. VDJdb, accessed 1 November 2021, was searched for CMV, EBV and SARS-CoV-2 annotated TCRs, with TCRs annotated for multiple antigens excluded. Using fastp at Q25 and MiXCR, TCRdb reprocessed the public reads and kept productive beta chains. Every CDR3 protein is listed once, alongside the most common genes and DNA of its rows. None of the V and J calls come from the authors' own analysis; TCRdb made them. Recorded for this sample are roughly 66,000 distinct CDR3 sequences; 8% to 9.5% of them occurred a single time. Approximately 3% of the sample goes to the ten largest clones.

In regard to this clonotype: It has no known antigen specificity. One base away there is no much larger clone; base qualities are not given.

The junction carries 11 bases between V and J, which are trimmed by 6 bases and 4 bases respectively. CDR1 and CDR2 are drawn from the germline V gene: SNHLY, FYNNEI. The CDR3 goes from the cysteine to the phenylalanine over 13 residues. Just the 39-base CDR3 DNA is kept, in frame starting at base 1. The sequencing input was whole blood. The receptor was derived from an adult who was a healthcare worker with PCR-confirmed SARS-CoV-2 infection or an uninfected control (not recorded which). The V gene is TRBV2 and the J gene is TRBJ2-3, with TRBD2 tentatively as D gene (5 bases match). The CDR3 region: CASRDGVPDTQYF. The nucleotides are TGTGCCAGCAGGGACGGGGTCCCAGATACGCAGTATTTT.